The rows below give T cell receptor beta chains drawn from one sample of a study of CD8+CD57+ T cells in acquired aplastic anemia. TCRdb processed the reads anew with MiXCR; each CDR3 protein has one entry. The sample lists 35,000 to 45,000 distinct CDR3 sequences, around 76% occurring once. The sequenced sample consisted of sorted CD4+, CD8+, or CD8+CD57+ T cells (not recorded which) from PBMCs. The receptor set was obtained from a human donor in good health, serving as a control. Both conserved end residues are part of each CDR3. The D gene is left open where the match is weak. Some rows have no size entry. The others give once, few or many, or a class for an expanded clone.

v_gene,abundance,j_gene,d_gene,CDR3aa,CDR3nt
TRBV20-1,NA,TRBJ2-1,NA,CSARADGWNEQFF,TGCAGTGCTAGAGCGGACGGCTGGAATGAGCAGTTCTTC
TRBV7-7,NA,TRBJ1-1,NA,CASSLGENTEAFF,TGTGCCAGCAGCTTGGGGGAGAACACTGAAGCTTTCTTT
TRBV2,NA,TRBJ1-6,NA,CASSIFNSPLHF,TGTGCCAGCAGTATTTTTAATTCACCCCTCCACTTT
TRBV11-1,NA,TRBJ1-2,TRBD1,CASSSSPGQGVYGYTF,TGTGCCAGCAGCTCATCTCCGGGACAGGGAGTATATGGCTACACCTTC
TRBV10-2,NA,TRBJ2-7,NA,CASSAGTAYEQYF,TGCGCCAGCAGTGCAGGTACAGCTTACGAGCAGTACTTC
TRBV29-1,NA,TRBJ1-1,TRBD1,CSVIRGLTEAFF,TGCAGCGTTATTAGGGGGCTCACTGAAGCTTTCTTT
TRBV20-1,NA,TRBJ1-4,TRBD1,CSARKEVSGGRVKLFF,TGCAGTGCTCGCAAAGAGGTGTCAGGGGGGCGGGTAAAACTGTTTTTT
TRBV10-2,NA,TRBJ2-7,TRBD1,CASRASGTASLYEQYF,TGCGCCAGCAGGGCCTCAGGGACAGCCAGCCTCTACGAGCAGTACTTC
TRBV25-1,NA,TRBJ2-3,TRBD1,CASSAGTGAEGTDTQYF,TGTGCCAGCAGTGCAGGGACAGGGGCAGAAGGCACAGATACGCAGTATTTT
TRBV7-9,NA,TRBJ2-1,NA,CASSLDYNEQFF,TGTGCCAGCAGCTTAGACTACAATGAGCAGTTCTTC
TRBV7-2,NA,TRBJ1-2,NA,CASSLAQGQRGSNYGYTF,TGTGCCAGCAGCTTAGCTCAAGGTCAGCGAGGCTCTAACTATGGCTACACCTTC
TRBV24-1,NA,TRBJ1-5,NA,CATSDSHRSNQPQHF,TGTGCCACCAGTGATTCCCACCGTAGCAATCAGCCCCAGCATTTT
TRBV7-3,NA,TRBJ2-7,TRBD2,CASAPSGGIYEQYF,TGTGCCAGCGCCCCAAGCGGGGGGATCTACGAGCAGTACTTC
TRBV19,NA,TRBJ1-1,NA,CATREGGTEAFF,TGTGCCACCCGGGAGGGAGGGACTGAAGCTTTCTTT
TRBV18,NA,TRBJ1-6,TRBD1,CASSPGQGVRSPLHF,TGTGCCAGCTCACCGGGACAGGGGGTAAGGTCGCCCCTCCACTTT
TRBV2,NA,TRBJ1-5,NA,CASTDEGQPQHF,TGTGCCAGCACCGATGAAGGACAGCCCCAGCATTTT
TRBV15,NA,TRBJ1-6,NA,CATSRVRDRTSPLHF,TGTGCCACCAGCAGGGTCAGGGATCGGACTTCACCCCTCCACTTT
TRBV20-1,NA,TRBJ1-1,NA,CSAKLLMNTEAFF,TGCAGTGCTAAGTTGCTTATGAACACTGAAGCTTTCTTT
TRBV20-1,medium-sized,TRBJ2-7,TRBD1,CSATLTTGDPYEQYF,TGCAGTGCTACTTTGACGACAGGGGACCCCTACGAGCAGTACTTC
TRBV5-6,many,TRBJ1-2,TRBD1,CASSRSENRGPRLGYTF,TGTGCCAGCAGCCGATCCGAGAACAGGGGCCCACGCCTAGGCTACACCTTC
TRBV7-8,few,TRBJ2-7,NA,CASSYFNEQYF,TGTGCCAGCAGCTACTTCAACGAGCAGTACTTC
TRBV10-3,once,TRBJ2-1,NA,CAISEAPRDGDEQFF,TGTGCCATCAGTGAGGCACCTCGTGACGGCGATGAGCAGTTCTTC